The T cell receptor (beta chain) described here comes from a study of cytomegalovirus exposure and HLA in healthy donors. Overall study findings and caveats: About 180 TCR beta chains were listed as cytomegalovirus-associated. Specificity of a few CMV-associated chains for CMV antigens was verified in vitro.

Between the trimmed V and J ends, which lost 0 bases and 9 bases, there was a span of 13 bases. There are 14 residues in the CDR3. Germline V lookup: CDR1 SGHRS, CDR2 YFSETQ. Worth noting for this clone: Its antigen is still unknown.

Primers for the PCR totalled 60 Vbeta and 13 Jbeta. Assay: immunoSEQ multiplex PCR; the TCRdb copy retains only in-frame clones and omits some. The profile covers under 100,000 clones, with about three quarters appearing a single time and approximately 2% taken by the ten largest. Sequenced: PBMCs. This receptor was taken from a boy aged 5 to 17 in good health and CMV-seronegative. The chain couples TRBV5-1 to TRBJ2-1; D is unresolved. The CDR3 spells CASSLGSTMGEQFF. The DNA of the CDR3 is TGCGCCAGCAGCTTGGGTTCAACTATGGGTGAGCAGTTCTTC.